A single sample gave rise to the 17 T cell receptor beta chains below, sequenced in a study of Ad26.COV2.S vaccination and SARS-CoV-2 variants. Stated treatment: approximately 18 received Ad26.COV2.S at low or high dose, single or two shots; 5 received placebo; per-sample allocation not given. On day 63 after the first injection, vaccine and placebo recipients gave samples. The repertoire was sequenced with immunoSEQ multiplex PCR; TCRdb's copy has only in-frame clones and lacks some. The data hold 510,000 or so clones, with approximately 88% observed a single time. This material consisted of peripheral blood, taken in a trial of Ad26.COV2.S vaccine versus placebo. Receptor source: a person aged 18-60 years who received the Ad26.COV2.S COVID-19 vaccine or a placebo.

This chain links TRBV28 with TRBJ2-3, with 7 bases identical to TRBD1. Germline loops: CDR1 MDHEN, CDR2 SYDVKM. The CDR3 is 13 residues long. After removal of 6 bases from V and 5 bases from J, the junction contained 5 bases not matched to a gene. As DNA, the CDR3 is TGTGCCAGCAGAAGCCAGGGGGAAGATACGCAGTATTTT. Amino acid sequence: CASRSQGEDTQYF.

The J gene is TRBJ1-1, the V gene TRBV15; D is uncertain. Germline CDR1 reads LNHNV; CDR2 reads YYDKDF (reference sequence). V shed 1 base and J shed 5 bases, with 17 bases lying between them. CDR3 length equals 16 residues. For the CDR3, the DNA is TGTGCCACCAGCAGAGGACCTGGCCCCGACGGGACTGAAGCTTTCTTT. Amino acid sequence: CATSRGPGPDGTEAFF.

This sequence joins TRBV15 and TRBJ1-2, with TRBD1 identical over 7 bases. Looked up from germline, CDR1 is LNHNV and CDR2 is YYDKDF (reference sequence). Trimming took 3 bases from V and 4 from J; bases not matched to a gene: 8. The CDR3 has 15 residues. The DNA for the CDR3 is TGTGCCACCAGCAGTGCCCGAGGGGGCCCCTATGGCTACACCTTC. Translating gives CATSSARGGPYGYTF.

The CDR3 reads CSVEDGRGTGELFF. The DNA of the CDR3 is TGCAGCGTTGAGGACGGGAGAGGGACCGGGGAGCTGTTTTTT. The V and J genes are TRBV29-1 and TRBJ2-2; maybe TRBD2 (6 bases). CDR3 length: 14 residues. Deletions cut 3 bases from V and 5 bases from J, with 13 bases between. Looked up from germline, CDR1 is SQVTM and CDR2 is ANQGSEA.

The genes are TRBV19 and TRBJ1-2, with D possibly matching TRBD1 (5 bases). Trimming left V 4 bases short and J 4 bases short, with 10 bases between. Germline lookup yields CDR1 LNHDA and CDR2 SQIVND (reference sequence). This CDR3 comprises 13 residues. This chain's CDR3 is CASSTQGSYGYTF. The CDR3 coding sequence is TGTGCCAGTAGTACGCAGGGTTCCTATGGCTACACCTTC.

The genes are TRBV27 and TRBJ2-3; maybe TRBD1 (6 bases). Deletions cut 6 bases from V and 1 base from J, with 14 bases between. The CDR3 is 15 residues long. Germline V lookup: CDR1 MNHEY, CDR2 SMNVEV (reference sequence). CDR3 sequence reads: CASSPLRGGTDTQYF. Here the CDR3 DNA reads TGTGCCAGCAGCCCCCTCAGGGGAGGCACAGATACGCAGTATTTT.

V usage is TRBV6-5 and J usage is TRBJ2-1; no clear D gene. V was clipped by 11 bases and J by 11 bases, with 16 bases between them. Germline V gene sequence: CDR1 MNHEY, CDR2 SVGAGI. The CDR3 sequence is 11 residues long. The CDR3 is CASELGSKQFF. As DNA, the CDR3 is TGTGCCTCCGAACTGGGGTCTAAGCAGTTCTTC.

This chain links TRBV19 with TRBJ2-1, with D possibly matching TRBD2 (6 bases). Per the germline V gene, CDR1 is LNHDA and CDR2 is SQIVND (reference sequence). V gave up 4 bases and J gave up 8 bases, with 18 bases separating them. The CDR3 spans 15 residues. The CDR3 protein is CASSTLAPIPYEQFF. The CDR3, as DNA: TGTGCCAGTAGTACCCTAGCGCCTATCCCATATGAGCAGTTCTTC.

The rearrangement joins TRBV3-1 (or the pseudogene TRBV3-2) to TRBJ2-7; 7 nucleotides match TRBD1. V trimming: 9 bases; J trimming: 6 bases; junction bases outside the gene matches: 11. Germline values: CDR1 LGHDT, CDR2 YNNKEL (reference sequence). The length of the CDR3 is 13 residues. In nucleotides, the CDR3 is TGTGCCAGGGGCATGACAGGGCGTCGCGAGCAGTACTTC. Its translation is CARGMTGRREQYF.

V is TRBV14 and J is TRBJ1-2; D is possibly TRBD1 (5 bases). This CDR3 is 13 amino acids long. The ends were cut back, 3 bases at V and 7 bases at J, with 12 bases in the middle. Per germline, CDR1 SGHDN and CDR2 FVKESK. CDR3: CASSQPLTAGYTF. CDR3 coding DNA: TGTGCCAGCAGCCAGCCCTTGACAGCTGGCTACACCTTC.

The rearrangement joins TRBV19 to TRBJ1-2; D gene uncertain. Trimming took off 0 bases at V and 6 bases at J, with 14 bases between the two ends. Germline V gives CDR1 LNHDA, CDR2 SQIVND (reference sequence). The CDR3 loop spans 15 amino acids. The CDR3, as DNA: TGTGCCAGTAGTATAGATCCCCTCCCTCGTGATGGCTACACCTTC. Encoded protein: CASSIDPLPRDGYTF.

This chain uses TRBV18 with TRBJ1-6; D might be TRBD1 (5 bases). The ends were cut back, 3 bases at V and 10 bases at J, with 10 bases in the middle. This CDR3 region has 13 residues. Germline V CDR1 and CDR2: KGHSH, LQKENI. CDR3 residues: CASSPSTDSPLHF. CDR3 sequence (DNA): TGTGCCAGCTCACCGTCGACAGACTCACCCCTCCACTTT.

The J gene is TRBJ2-7, the V gene TRBV5-4; 10 positions match TRBD2. V was clipped by 4 bases and J by 3 bases; unmatched bases: 4. The CDR3 consists of 14 residues. CDR1 is SGHNT, CDR2 YYREEE, per germline (reference sequence). The CDR3 region is CASSIGTSDYEQYF. CDR3 in DNA: TGTGCCAGCAGCATCGGGACTAGCGACTACGAGCAGTACTTC.

This rearrangement joins TRBV14 to TRBJ1-3; D is ambiguous. The CDR3 is 12 amino acids. Germline CDR1 is SGHDN and CDR2 is FVKESK. The V end was cut by 4 bases, the J end by 4 bases, with 5 bases between. CDR3 protein: CASSRRGNTIYF. The CDR3 DNA reads as TGTGCCAGCAGCCGTCGGGGAAACACCATATATTTT. Based on the CDR3 plus reference TRBV14 and TRBJ1-3, the full variable domain is EAGVTQFPSHSVIEKGQTVTLRCDPISGHDNLYWYRRVMGKEIKFLLHFVKESKQDESGMPNNRFLAERTGGTYSTLKVQPAELEDSGVYFCASSRRGNTIYFGEGSWLTVV.

The J gene is TRBJ1-4, the V gene TRBV2, with 8 bases lining up with TRBD1. Trimming removed 5 bases from V and 8 bases from J; junction bases left unmatched: 7. The CDR3 runs to 14 residues. Per the germline V gene, CDR1 is SNHLY and CDR2 is FYNNEI. Written as DNA, the CDR3 is TGTGCCAGCAGTAACAGGGGGAGTTTAGAAAAACTGTTTTTT. The encoded protein is CASSNRGSLEKLFF.

The chain employs TRBV7-3 and TRBJ2-3; 9 bases match TRBD2. The germline gives CDR1 SGHTA, CDR2 FQGTGA. This CDR3 contains 16 residues. Trimming took 5 bases from V and 0 from J; bases not matched to a gene: 6. This chain's CDR3 is CASSPRTSVSTDTQYF. CDR3 DNA: TGTGCCAGCAGCCCGCGGACTAGCGTAAGCACAGATACGCAGTATTTT.

The rearrangement joins TRBV28 to TRBJ2-3; D may be TRBD2 (6 bases). Germline V gene data show CDR1 as MDHEN and CDR2 as SYDVKM. This CDR3 is 16 amino acids long. The V gene lost 5 bases and the J gene lost 6 bases, with 21 bases spanning the gap. CDR3 in amino acids: CASSGSSVGEGDTQYF. DNA for the CDR3: TGTGCCAGCAGTGGATCTAGCGTTGGAGAGGGGGATACGCAGTATTTT.